This T cell receptor beta chain was sequenced in a study of post-analysis software for immune sequencing data. Study observations and caveats: With TRBV5-6, TRBV5-1 and TRBV20-1 included, 4 or 5 TRBV segments were more frequent in patients than in controls. People with multiple sclerosis had a significantly lower normalized Chao1 diversity than controls did.

As concerns this clonotype: Its antigen is undetermined.

Incorporated into the TCR beta cDNA libraries were unique molecular identifiers, which served to reduce PCR and sequencing biases. There were about 1 to 10 million T cells, and 400,000 to 650,000 cDNA molecules came from them. In TCRdb, the PCR reads were re-called with MiXCR into one record per CDR3 protein. The table lists about 820,000 distinct CDR3 sequences, about 53% of them singletons, with 4.6% in the top ten. The CDR3 is made up of 12 amino acids. The germline V gene has CDR1 DFQATT and CDR2 SNEGSKA (reference sequence). Source material: blood. The gene calls are TRBV20-1 and TRBJ2-5; 9 bases line up with TRBD1. The closer fit of TRBJ2-7 to the DNA end suggests the J call may be wrong. The sequence came from a girl under 18 with multiple sclerosis. CDR3 amino acids: CSASPTGGEQYF. For the CDR3, the DNA is TGCAGTGCTAGCCCGACAGGGGGCGAGCAGTACTTC.